The entry below gives a single T cell receptor (beta chain) sequence along with its context. The record originates from a study of TIL therapy for anti-PD-1-resistant metastatic lung cancer. V was shortened by 0 bases and J by 5 bases, with 14 bases between the two germline ends. The germline gives CDR1 SGHRS, CDR2 YFSETQ. CDR3 length equals 15 residues. The libraries were made with immunoSEQ v3. Measured with immunoSEQ multiplex PCR; TCRdb has only the in-frame clones, and not every one. The sample includes 95,000 or so clones, 50% to 70% of them seen just once. Sample time point: pre-treatment sample, taken before nivolumab and TIL therapy. The tumor samples were excised metastases, mostly pleural nodules or supraclavicular lymph nodes.

The clonotype was recovered from a person aged 25 to 85 with non-small cell lung cancer. Sequencing was performed on tumor tissue, taken at baseline. The chain employs TRBV5-1 and TRBJ1-2; unclear D gene. The CDR3, as DNA: TGCGCCAGCAGCTTGGGGGCGGACTACATATATGGCTACACCTTC. Protein: CASSLGADYIYGYTF. The full variable domain, rest sourced from reference TRBV5-1 and TRBJ1-2, is KAGVTQTPRYLIKTRGQQVTLSCSPISGHRSVSWYQQTPGQGLQFLFEYFSETQRNKGNFPGRFSGRQFSNSRSEMNVSTLELGDSALYLCASSLGADYIYGYTFGSGTRLTVV.